This entry is about one T cell receptor (beta chain). The record originates from a study of blood T cell repertoires in COVID-19. Background on the study: Sites across the United States, Italy and Spain contributed samples from acute and convalescent COVID-19.

V gave up 7 bases and J gave up 1 base, with 14 bases separating them. CDR1 and CDR2 from the germline V gene are SQVTM and ANQGSEA. The CDR3 length is 14 residues. Source study methods: Counts of nucleated cells, estimated from reference gene primer amplification, were obtained. TCRdb's copy holds only in-frame clones and misses some; the assay was immunoSEQ multiplex PCR. V and J calls and clone size are as listed in that table; D and trimming were resolved from the DNA. The top ten hold approximately 3% of the sample, which has some 350,000 clones, more than 80% seen once. The rearrangement joins TRBV29-1 to TRBJ1-5; tentatively, D is TRBD1 (6 bases). The source material was peripheral blood. The TCR comes from a woman between 25 and 40 years old with COVID-19, enrolled during active disease. CDR3 in amino acids: CSASTGRSNQPQHF. The CDR3 region has the DNA TGCAGCGCCTCGACAGGTAGGAGCAATCAGCCCCAGCATTTT.